Below, one TCR beta chain is given with its context. Libraries were prepared by immunoSEQ multiplex PCR; TCRdb keeps only in-frame clonotypes and omits some of them. This repertoire shows approximately 250,000 clones, about 91% found once; its top ten account for 1.2%. The data originate from a study of blood T cell repertoires in COVID-19. Background on the study: In each case, the material was cDNA or gDNA derived from T cells, B-cell-depleted T cells, or PBMCs.

This CDR3 region has 20 residues. Trimming at V came to 4 bases and at J to 2 bases, leaving 19 bases not matched to a gene. Germline lookup yields CDR1 SQVTM and CDR2 ANQGSEA. In assigning cohorts, the study relied on participant-reported clinical history. Input material: PBMCs or T cells enriched from blood (not recorded which). The clonotype originates from a woman aged 40 to 49 with acute COVID-19. The chain carries TRBV29-1 and TRBJ2-2; TRBD2 matches 10 bases. CDR3 protein: CSVAVRAGTSVSLNTGELFF. The DNA of the CDR3 is TGCAGCGTTGCAGTCCGAGCCGGGACTAGCGTTTCTCTCAACACCGGGGAGCTGTTTTTT.